These 30 T cell receptor beta chains came from one sample sequenced in a study of cytomegalovirus exposure and HLA in healthy donors. PCR used 60 Vbeta primers and 13 Jbeta primers. TCRdb's copy holds only in-frame clones and misses some; the assay was immunoSEQ multiplex PCR. The sample yields 100,000 to 120,000 clones, 70% to 80% seen once. Input material: PBMCs. The receptors were gathered from a man aged 30 to 39 in good health and CMV-seronegative.

This clone has more than one count but fewer than ten. This chain links TRBV7-7 with TRBJ2-3, with TRBD2 matching 10 bases. With V trimmed by 1 base and J by 4 bases, 2 bases remained unmatched. CDR3 length: 15 residues. Looked up from germline, CDR1 is SSHAT and CDR2 is FNYEAQ (reference sequence). The CDR3 spells CASSLEAGGADTQYF. The CDR3 coding sequence is TGTGCCAGCAGCTTAGAAGCGGGGGGGGCAGATACGCAGTATTTT. Together with reference TRBV7-7 and TRBJ2-3, the CDR3 gives the full variable domain: GAGVSQSPRYKVTKRGQDVTLRCDPISSHATLYWYQQALGQGPEFLTYFNYEAQPDKSGLPSDRFSAERPEGSISTLTIQRTEQRDSAMYRCASSLEAGGADTQYFGPGTRLTVL.

J is TRBJ1-2 and V is TRBV2; TRBD1 is a possible D gene (6 bases). The CDR3 runs 16 residues. The germline CDR1 and CDR2 sequences are SNHLY and FYNNEI. V lost 0 bases to trimming and J lost 4 bases, with 15 bases between them. The CDR3 nucleotides read TGTGCCAGCAGTGAAGCGGCCTCAGGGGCCAGCTATGGCTACACCTTC. Translated: CASSEAASGASYGYTF.

The chain couples TRBV18 to TRBJ2-2; TRBD1 might be the D (5 bases). The CDR3 covers 16 residues. Germline values: CDR1 KGHSH, CDR2 LQKENI. Trimming took 5 bases from V and 2 from J, leaving 15 bases between them. In DNA form, the CDR3 reads TGTGCCAGCTCAACAGGACCCCCCCCTAACACCGGGGAGCTGTTTTTT. Translation: CASSTGPPPNTGELFF.

V gene TRBV19 combines with J gene TRBJ2-1; 8 bases are a match to TRBD2. The J segment lost 7 bases and the V segment lost 10 bases, leaving 12 bases of the junction unmatched. CDR1 and CDR2 (germline): LNHDA, SQIVND (reference sequence). The CDR3 is made up of 14 amino acids. Here the CDR3 reads CATCPGLVVNEQFF. The DNA of the CDR3 is TGTGCCACCTGTCCGGGACTAGTTGTTAATGAGCAGTTCTTC.

V is TRBV7-3 and J is TRBJ2-5; 7 nucleotides match TRBD2. The CDR3 extends over 15 amino acids. The junction had 4 bases not matched to a gene; V was cut back by 1 base and J by 2 bases. The germline CDR1 and CDR2 sequences are SGHTA and FQGTGA. The CDR3 DNA reads as TGTGCCAGCAGCTTAAGGGCTAGCGGACAAGAGACCCAGTACTTC. Its protein product is CASSLRASGQETQYF.

J is TRBJ2-1 and V is TRBV4-1, with D possibly being TRBD1 (5 bases). Between the trimmed V and J ends, which lost 0 bases and 8 bases, there was a span of 17 bases. The germline gives CDR1 MGHRA, CDR2 YSYEKL. The CDR3 totals 16 residues. CDR3 loop: CASSQDRPREGDEQFF. The CDR3 DNA follows: TGCGCCAGCAGCCAAGACAGGCCCAGGGAAGGGGATGAGCAGTTCTTC.

This rearrangement joins TRBV4-2 to TRBJ1-5; D perhaps matches TRBD1 (5 bases). The germline V gene has CDR1 LGHNA and CDR2 YNFKEQ. The length of the CDR3 is 15 residues. The V gene lost 1 base and the J gene lost 5 bases, with 12 bases spanning the gap. CDR3 residues: CASSQGSGPDQPQHF. The CDR3, as DNA: TGTGCCAGCAGCCAAGGTTCAGGGCCAGATCAGCCCCAGCATTTT.

This clone was observed a few times. The chain uses TRBV9 and TRBJ1-2, with D possibly being TRBD1 (5 bases). The germline V gene encodes CDR1 SGDLS and CDR2 YYNGEE. The ends were cut back, 3 bases at V and 4 bases at J, with 10 bases in the middle. The CDR3 extends over 13 amino acids. CDR3 sequence: CASSDTGSYGYTF. The CDR3 DNA is TGTGCCAGCAGCGATACAGGTTCCTATGGCTACACCTTC.

The chain uses TRBV7-9 and TRBJ1-2, with 9 bases that match TRBD1. J gave up 5 bases and V 5 bases, and 9 bases lay outside the gene matches. CDR3 size: 15 residues. Germline assignment: CDR1 SEHNR and CDR2 FQNEAQ (reference sequence). The CDR3 reads CASSQGQGWAYGYTF. CDR3 DNA sequence: TGTGCCAGCAGCCAGGGACAGGGATGGGCTTATGGCTACACCTTC.

The V gene is TRBV18, the J gene TRBJ2-1; TRBD1 might be the D (6 bases). The germline V gene has CDR1 KGHSH and CDR2 LQKENI. V dropped 4 bases and J dropped 7 bases, with 11 bases sitting between them. This CDR3 region has 13 residues. This CDR3 reads CASSRGQSNEQFF. The CDR3 DNA reads as TGTGCCAGCTCACGAGGACAGAGTAATGAGCAGTTCTTC.

The rearrangement links TRBV10-3 to TRBJ2-3; TRBD1 aligns across 9 bases. V lost 7 bases, J lost 3 bases, and 5 bases stayed unmatched. This CDR3 is built from 14 residues. Germline lookup yields CDR1 ENHRY and CDR2 SYGVKD. CDR3 protein: CAIKGTGKTDTQYF. The CDR3 DNA is TGTGCCATCAAAGGGACAGGGAAGACAGATACGCAGTATTTT.

The chain combines TRBV6-6 with TRBJ2-5; D gene unclear. Trimming left V 4 bases short and J 0 bases short, with 9 bases between. Germline CDR1 MNHNY, CDR2 SVGAGI (reference sequence). This CDR3 has 14 residues. In DNA, the CDR3 is TGTGCCAGCAGTTCCAGGCCGGACCAAGAGACCCAGTACTTC. Translated: CASSSRPDQETQYF.

This clone was counted between two and nine times. This chain connects TRBV7-8 to TRBJ1-4; TRBD1 is a possible D gene (6 bases). The CDR3 runs to 15 residues. Germline V gives CDR1 SGHVS, CDR2 FQNEAQ. The germline V and J ends were trimmed by 3 bases and 5 bases, with 13 bases remaining between them. CDR3 bases: TGTGCCAGCAGCTTCTACATGGGGGCAAATGAAAAACTGTTTTTT. The encoded protein is CASSFYMGANEKLFF.

The genes are TRBV21-1 and TRBJ1-2; the table names TRBD1, a call not compared with the DNA. TRBV21-1 is reported as a pseudogene. The CDR3 has 13 amino acids. The CDR3 is CASSTDRVYGYTF. The DNA for the CDR3 is TGTGCCAGCAGCACGGACAGGGTCTATGGCTACACCTTC.

This chain connects TRBV5-1 to TRBJ2-7; 8 nucleotides align to TRBD1. Losses at the gene ends were 4 bases for V and 6 bases for J; bases not matched to a gene: 9. The V gene's germline CDR1 is SGHRS and CDR2 YFSETQ. The CDR3 totals 14 residues. The CDR3 DNA follows: TGCGCCAGCAGCACAGAGGACAGGGCTGGCGAGCAGTACTTC. This sequence encodes CASSTEDRAGEQYF.

This clone has a single count. The chain carries TRBV6-1 and TRBJ1-2; D perhaps matches TRBD1 (5 bases). Germline lookup yields CDR1 MNHNS and CDR2 SASEGT. The CDR3 is 15 residues long. V lost 0 bases and J 7 bases, leaving 15 bases between the germline ends. CDR3 region: CASSEAQGRAAGYTF. The DNA of the CDR3 is TGTGCCAGCAGTGAAGCGCAGGGCAGGGCGGCTGGCTACACCTTC.

This clone has more than one count but fewer than ten. V and J are TRBV5-4 and TRBJ1-2; D not certain. The CDR3 runs 17 residues. CDR1 and CDR2 from the germline V gene are SGHNT and YYREEE (reference sequence). Trimming shortened V by 0 bases and J by 2 bases, and 17 bases separated the two germline ends. The CDR3 reads CASSLETDPTLNYGYTF. CDR3 bases: TGTGCCAGCAGCTTGGAAACAGACCCAACCTTAAACTATGGCTACACCTTC. The whole variable domain, filled in from reference TRBV5-4 and TRBJ1-2, reads ETGVTQSPTHLIKTRGQQVTLRCSSQSGHNTVSWYQQALGQGPQFIFQYYREEENGRGNFPPRFSGLQFPNYSSELNVNALELDDSALYLCASSLETDPTLNYGYTFGSGTRLTVV.

The chain is built from TRBV5-1 and TRBJ2-4; 8 nucleotides line up with TRBD2. The trim removed 0 bases at V and 4 bases at J, leaving 3 bases unmatched. The CDR3 is 15 residues long. From germline, CDR1 is SGHRS and CDR2 YFSETQ. The CDR3 region is CASSLGPGGKNIQYF. CDR3 DNA: TGCGCCAGCAGCTTGGGGCCGGGAGGGAAAAACATTCAGTACTTC.

This chain joins TRBV5-1 and TRBJ2-1; a possible D gene is TRBD1 (5 bases). The CDR3 is made up of 12 amino acids. CDR1 and CDR2 from the germline V gene are SGHRS and YFSETQ. The V end was cut by 8 bases, the J end by 6 bases, with 12 bases between. CDR3 region: CASFRDFNEQFF. In DNA, the CDR3 is TGCGCCAGTTTCAGGGATTTCAATGAGCAGTTCTTC.

The genes are TRBV30 and TRBJ1-3; maybe TRBD1 (6 bases). This CDR3 has 16 amino acids. With 0 bases removed from V and 0 bases from J, the gap between germline ends came to 12 bases. Germline V gene sequence: CDR1 GTSNPN, CDR2 SVGIG (reference sequence). CDR3 nucleotides: TGTGCCTGGAGTGTAGACAGGCCTAGCTCTGGAAACACCATATATTTT. It is translated as CAWSVDRPSSGNTIYF.

The chain combines TRBV28 with TRBJ1-6; D unclear. With 6 bases removed from V and 10 bases from J, the gap between germline ends came to 13 bases. The germline V gene encodes CDR1 MDHEN and CDR2 SYDVKM. The CDR3 loop spans 13 amino acids. The CDR3 DNA reads TGTGCCAGCAGGGGGAGCGGGGAATCACCCCTCCACTTT. Protein product: CASRGSGESPLHF.

This sequence joins TRBV27 and TRBJ1-5, with D unclear. V was trimmed by 2 bases and J by 7 bases, leaving 9 bases between them. Germline V gene sequence: CDR1 MNHEY, CDR2 SMNVEV (reference sequence). This CDR3 has 13 residues. In DNA form, the CDR3 reads TGTGCCAGCAGTTTAGGAGGATGGCAGCCCCAGCATTTT. Translating it yields CASSLGGWQPQHF.

The V gene is TRBV29-1, the J gene TRBJ1-4; 7 bases map to TRBD1. V lost 7 bases, J lost 3 bases, and 5 bases stayed unmatched. Germline assignment: CDR1 SQVTM and CDR2 ANQGSEA. This CDR3 spans 13 amino acids. The CDR3 loop reads CSAAGGSNEKLFF. In DNA, the CDR3 is TGCAGCGCCGCAGGGGGTTCTAATGAAAAACTGTTTTTT.

The chain links TRBV9 to TRBJ2-1; a weak D match, TRBD2 (7 bases). The germline V and J ends were trimmed by 3 bases and 7 bases, with 17 bases remaining between them. The CDR3 covers 15 residues. The germline gives CDR1 SGDLS, CDR2 YYNGEE. The CDR3 region has the DNA TGTGCCAGCAGCGGGTTCCCCGGGGGGCGAAATGAGCAGTTCTTC. Protein product: CASSGFPGGRNEQFF.

The rearrangement joins TRBV6-5 to TRBJ2-1, with TRBD1 identical over 8 bases. The CDR3 runs 16 residues. Germline CDR1 MNHEY, CDR2 SVGAGI. The ends lost 4 bases at V and 5 bases at J; junction bases unmatched: 10. The CDR3 bases are TGTGCCAGCAGTTCATATCGGGGACAGGCCAACAATGAGCAGTTCTTC. This translates into CASSSYRGQANNEQFF.

In the case of this clone: Other DNA sequences in the same sample also yield this CDR3. This chain joins TRBV7-9 and TRBJ2-5; 10 nucleotides line up with TRBD2. Germline V gives CDR1 SEHNR, CDR2 FQNEAQ (reference sequence). V lost 5 bases to trimming and J lost 4 bases; unmatched junction nucleotides: 7. The CDR3 is made up of 15 amino acids. The CDR3 DNA is TGTGCCAGCAGCCCCAGCGGGGGGGCCTTAGAGACCCAGTACTTC. This codes for CASSPSGGALETQYF.

V gene TRBV9 combines with J gene TRBJ2-1, with 8 bases matching TRBD2. Unmatched junction bases numbered 9, after V lost 4 bases and J lost 9 bases. The germline V gene has CDR1 SGDLS and CDR2 YYNGEE. This CDR3 comprises 14 residues. CDR3 in DNA: TGTGCCAGCAGCTCCCCGGGGGGGGGTCCTGAGCAGTTCTTC. Amino acid sequence: CASSSPGGGPEQFF. The full variable domain, completed using reference TRBV9 and TRBJ2-1, is DSGVTQTPKHLITATGQRVTLRCSPRSGDLSVYWYQQSLDQGLQFLIQYYNGEERAKGNILERFSAQQFPDLHSELNLSSLELGDSALYFCASSSPGGGPEQFFGPGTRLTVL.

The chain employs TRBV20-1 and TRBJ1-2; TRBD1 agrees at 7 bases. The V gene's germline CDR1 is DFQATT and CDR2 SNEGSKA (reference sequence). CDR3 length equals 11 residues. V shed 6 bases, J shed 8 bases, and the junction held 6 bases outside the gene matches. The CDR3: CSATTGAGYTF. For the CDR3, the DNA is TGCAGTGCCACAACAGGGGCCGGCTACACCTTC.

The chain has TRBV10-1 and TRBJ1-5; a weak D match, TRBD1 (5 bases). This CDR3 region has 14 residues. V lost 8 bases and J 7 bases, leaving 18 bases between the germline ends. Germline loops: CDR1 WNHNN, CDR2 SYGVQD (reference sequence). CDR3 in amino acids: CASPNGGGLQPQHF. The CDR3 DNA sequence: TGCGCCAGCCCCAATGGGGGGGGGTTGCAGCCCCAGCATTTT.

In its sample, this clone was seen a few times. This CDR3 reads CASTPWASSSYNEQFF. CDR3 sequence (DNA): TGTGCCAGCACTCCCTGGGCAAGTAGCTCCTACAATGAGCAGTTCTTC. The rearrangement uses TRBV28 and TRBJ2-1; no reliable D call. From germline, CDR1 is MDHEN and CDR2 SYDVKM. The CDR3 spans 16 residues. V lost 7 bases, J lost 0 bases, and 16 bases lay in between.